The T cell receptor beta chain described here comes from a study of blood T cells in healthy people across ages. Study-level information: Template switching retrieved approximately one barcoded beta molecule for each two T cells.

Notes on this clonotype: The target antigen is unknown.

Study results and limitations: Leaving the PBMCs unsorted stopped any conclusive comparison of naive versus antigen-experienced cells.

This CDR3 spans 16 amino acids. With V trimmed by 5 bases and J by 5 bases, 14 bases remained unmatched. Germline assignment: CDR1 SQVTM and CDR2 ANQGSEA. A J-beta primer mix and a sample-barcoded 5' primer were used in a second PCR of about 7 to 12 cycles. There were at least 2.5 million CDR3-containing paired-end reads obtained from each sample. One entry per CDR3 protein results from TCRdb running MiXCR on the 5' RACE reads. The data hold 1 million or so distinct CDR3 sequences, with 40% to 55% observed a single time. This chain connects TRBV29-1 to TRBJ2-2, with 7 bases fitting TRBD1. The sequenced sample was blood. The source of this sequence is a woman aged 60-75 years in good health. CDR3 DNA sequence: TGCAGCGTTCATGGGGACAGAAATGGTGATACCGGGGAGCTGTTTTTT. Its translation: CSVHGDRNGDTGELFF.